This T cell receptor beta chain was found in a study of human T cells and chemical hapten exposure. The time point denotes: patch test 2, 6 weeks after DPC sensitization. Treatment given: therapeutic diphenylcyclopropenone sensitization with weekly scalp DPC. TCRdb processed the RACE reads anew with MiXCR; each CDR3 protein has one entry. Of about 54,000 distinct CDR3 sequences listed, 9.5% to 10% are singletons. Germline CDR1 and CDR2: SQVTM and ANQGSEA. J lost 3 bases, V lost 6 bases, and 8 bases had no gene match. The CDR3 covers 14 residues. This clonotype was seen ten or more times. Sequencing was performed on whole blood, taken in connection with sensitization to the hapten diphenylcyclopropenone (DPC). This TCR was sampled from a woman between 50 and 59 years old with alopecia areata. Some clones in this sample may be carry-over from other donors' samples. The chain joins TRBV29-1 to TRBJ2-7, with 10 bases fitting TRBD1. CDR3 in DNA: TGCAGCGTCGCCCGGGACAGGGGTTTCTACGAGCAGTACTTC. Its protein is CSVARDRGFYEQYF.